This is a list of T cell receptor beta chains from one sample in a study of TIL therapy for anti-PD-1-resistant metastatic lung cancer. The data were produced by immunoSEQ multiplex PCR, yet TCRdb's version contains in-frame clones alone and is incomplete. The sample records about 60,000 clones, more than 75% being singletons. The sample consisted of blood, taken at baseline. Source of these receptors: a person aged 25-79 years with non-small cell lung cancer. CDR3s include the opening cysteine and the closing phenylalanine or tryptophan. D genes are given only for firm matches. The listing skips clone size in some rows; elsewhere it reads once, few, many or a size class.

cdr3_length: 13
v_call: TRBV24-1
j_call: TRBJ2-7
d_call: -
clone_size: -
cdr3_aa: CATSEQGGGEQYF
cdr3_nt: TGTGCCACCAGTGAACAGGGTGGTGGAGAGCAGTACTTC

cdr3_length: 14
v_call: TRBV6-6
j_call: TRBJ2-1
d_call: -
clone_size: -
cdr3_aa: CASSYSQGRNEQFF
cdr3_nt: TGTGCCAGCAGTTACTCCCAGGGTCGGAATGAGCAGTTCTTC

cdr3_length: 13
v_call: TRBV7-9
j_call: TRBJ1-3
d_call: -
clone_size: -
cdr3_aa: CASSPRSLNTIYF
cdr3_nt: TGTGCCAGCAGTCCCCGGTCGTTAAACACCATATATTTT

cdr3_length: 18
v_call: TRBV14
j_call: TRBJ2-3
d_call: TRBD2
clone_size: -
cdr3_aa: CASSQYATSGGSTDTQYF
cdr3_nt: TGTGCCAGCAGCCAATACGCGACTAGCGGGGGAAGCACAGATACGCAGTATTTT

cdr3_length: 16
v_call: TRBV11-1
j_call: TRBJ2-6
d_call: -
clone_size: -
cdr3_aa: CASSPSGRAGANVLTF
cdr3_nt: TGTGCCAGCAGCCCCAGCGGCAGGGCTGGGGCCAACGTCCTGACTTTC

cdr3_length: 14
v_call: TRBV9
j_call: TRBJ2-5
d_call: -
clone_size: -
cdr3_aa: CASSVSGYQETQYF
cdr3_nt: TGTGCCAGCAGCGTAAGTGGGTACCAAGAGACCCAGTACTTC

cdr3_length: 17
v_call: TRBV9
j_call: TRBJ1-4
d_call: TRBD1
clone_size: -
cdr3_aa: CASSGGQGVRANEKLFF
cdr3_nt: TGTGCCAGCAGCGGCGGACAGGGAGTAAGGGCTAATGAAAAACTGTTTTTT

cdr3_length: 15
v_call: TRBV27
j_call: TRBJ2-2
d_call: -
clone_size: -
cdr3_aa: CASSSAGRGAGELFF
cdr3_nt: TGTGCCAGCAGTTCCGCGGGCCGAGGAGCCGGGGAGCTGTTTTTT

cdr3_length: 15
v_call: TRBV5-4
j_call: TRBJ2-5
d_call: TRBD2
clone_size: -
cdr3_aa: CASSPWTSPSETQYF
cdr3_nt: TGTGCCAGCAGCCCTTGGACTAGCCCCTCCGAGACCCAGTACTTC

cdr3_length: 13
v_call: TRBV27
j_call: TRBJ2-7
d_call: -
clone_size: -
cdr3_aa: CASSLSQGYEQYF
cdr3_nt: TGTGCCAGCAGTTTATCGCAGGGGTACGAGCAGTACTTC

cdr3_length: 14
v_call: TRBV18
j_call: TRBJ1-1
d_call: -
clone_size: -
cdr3_aa: CASSPTVMNTEAFF
cdr3_nt: TGTGCCAGCTCACCGACAGTCATGAACACTGAAGCTTTCTTT

cdr3_length: 19
v_call: TRBV7-9
j_call: TRBJ2-1
d_call: TRBD2
clone_size: -
cdr3_aa: CASSLVGGLAGGHSNEQFF
cdr3_nt: TGTGCCAGCAGCTTAGTAGGGGGACTAGCGGGAGGACATAGCAATGAGCAGTTCTTC

cdr3_length: 12
v_call: TRBV19
j_call: TRBJ2-4
d_call: -
clone_size: few
cdr3_aa: CASSTGGNIQYF
cdr3_nt: TGTGCCAGTAGTACAGGGGGGAACATTCAGTACTTC

cdr3_length: 12
v_call: TRBV5-4
j_call: TRBJ1-2
d_call: -
clone_size: -
cdr3_aa: CASPGGQDGYTF
cdr3_nt: TGTGCCAGCCCCGGGGGCCAGGATGGCTACACCTTC

cdr3_length: 15
v_call: TRBV27
j_call: TRBJ1-1
d_call: TRBD1
clone_size: -
cdr3_aa: CASRLPGGLNTEAFF
cdr3_nt: TGTGCCAGCAGGCTACCAGGGGGCCTGAACACTGAAGCTTTCTTT

cdr3_length: 17
v_call: TRBV4-1
j_call: TRBJ1-2
d_call: TRBD1
clone_size: once
cdr3_aa: CASSSASGQVPLYGYTF
cdr3_nt: TGCGCCAGCAGCTCCGCCTCGGGACAGGTCCCCCTCTATGGCTACACCTTC

cdr3_length: 14
v_call: TRBV30
j_call: TRBJ2-2
d_call: -
clone_size: -
cdr3_aa: CAWNRFPNTGELFF
cdr3_nt: TGTGCCTGGAATAGGTTTCCGAACACCGGGGAGCTGTTTTTT

cdr3_length: 13
v_call: TRBV24-1
j_call: TRBJ2-1
d_call: -
clone_size: -
cdr3_aa: CATSDLNSGPQFF
cdr3_nt: TGTGCCACCAGTGATTTAAACTCGGGACCCCAGTTCTTC